This T cell receptor (beta chain) was captured by sequencing in a study of untreated major depressive disorder (dated by TCRdb to the late 2010s). Study-level background: This cross-sectional case-control study compared T cell phenotype and TCR repertoire between antidepressant-free major depressive disorder patients and individually matched non-depressed controls. The TCRbeta sequencing followed up on differences in Vbeta 5.1, Vbeta 11 and Vbeta 22 usage that flow cytometry had shown in the whole cohort.

A remark on this clone: The target of this receptor is not known. The input lacks base qualities; no much larger clone sits a single base away.

The Qiagen DNeasy Blood and Tissue Kit was used to extract total genomic DNA from the purified CD4+ T cells. Using immunoSEQ immunosequencing protocols, the TCRbeta CDR3 region, as defined by IMGT, was amplified and sequenced. The published analysis was carried out like this. The immunoSEQ service preprocessed the raw sequence data to correct PCR and sequencing errors. After being loaded into the immunoSEQ Analyzer, the data underwent further analysis with VDJtools v1.0.7. The paired Wilcoxon signed-rank test was applied to assess differences between patients and controls. TCRdb obtained this table from immuneACCESS and retained in-frame rearrangements with V and J assigned. These tables miss some clones; where compared with another copy, unresolved V genes account for less than half of the shortfall, and the remainder is unexplained. That table furnishes V, J and clone size, whereas the DNA furnished D and trimming. Across this sample there are about 19,000 clones, with roughly 90% seen only once. Of the sample, about 0.55% falls within the top ten clones.

Summary of the overall study and its limitations: In the sequencing data, TRBV25-01 and TRBV02-01 usage matched the flow-cytometry pattern without reaching statistical significance. Strict matching and exclusion criteria produced a comparatively small study sample, limiting generalizability of findings. In every sequenced subject, the top five TRBV05-01 clones were all identified as private clones. Higher TRBV05-01 (Vbeta 5.1) usage among CD4+ T cells of depressed patients compared with controls was confirmed by sequencing, with p = 0.040 in a one-tailed test. For the sequencing comparisons, planned one-tailed tests were run on just three Vbeta families that had been chosen in advance.

Each depressed patient was matched pairwise with a non-depressed control on sex, age, current smoking status and body mass index. Every participant in the study was of European descent. A DSM-IV diagnosis of major depressive disorder and a Hamilton Rating Scale for Depression score of at least 18 were present in all patients. For at least 8 weeks before enrollment, patients had taken no psychiatric medication of any kind, antidepressants included. Among the patients, depression severity spanned the moderate-to-severe range. Major medical conditions, Axis I/II comorbidities, regular medication or illicit drug use, and drinking over 100 g alcohol a week were all grounds for excluding any participant. Around 30 ml of peripheral blood was drawn into EDTA tubes from each participant. Thawed PBMCs underwent magnetic negative selection with the BD IMag Human CD4 T Lymphocyte Enrichment Set to purify CD4+ T cells. The CD4+ enrichment method typically yielded about 95% purity as confirmed by flow cytometry. A subgroup of a handful of case-control pairs, chosen blind to the chemokine receptor expression and flow-cytometric repertoire skewing results, underwent TCRbeta sequencing. All blood samples were drawn in the morning at 8:00 a.m., and PBMCs were separated by Ficoll-Hypaque gradient centrifugation. Until being assayed, PBMCs were kept in liquid nitrogen after cryopreservation by gradual cooling to -80 degrees C.

Counted from cysteine to phenylalanine, this CDR3 has 15 amino acids. Just CDR3 DNA is preserved here, 45 bases in frame from base 1. Between the V and J ends, shortened by 4 bases and 7 bases respectively, the junction contains 16 bases. CDR1 and CDR2 are read off the germline V gene as MGHRA and YSYEKL. Sequencing used CD4+ T cells from PBMCs. The sequence was collected from a woman in her thirties or forties with major depressive disorder. The receptor chain draws on TRBV4-1 and TRBJ1-4; the D gene identity is not certain. At the DNA level, the sequence is TGCGCCAGCAGCCTTTCCGGTCTTAGAAGTGAAAAACTGTTTTTT. The encoded protein is CASSLSGLRSEKLFF.